This T cell receptor (beta chain) was retrieved from a study of somatic mutations in cytotoxic T cells in rheumatoid arthritis. Study-level information: Including V beta1+ cells that were sequenced for TCRB, some T-cell populations stained with V beta antibodies were flow-sorted at nearly 100% purity. Whole-study findings and limits: Neither rheumatoid arthritis patients nor age-matched healthy controls had significantly different CD8+ T-cell clonality from the other group.

This clone came up once. Its antigen is not known. The CD4+ and CD8+ fractions came from positive magnetic bead selection and were purity-checked by flow cytometry. The protocol was immunoSEQ multiplex PCR, while the TCRdb copy is restricted to in-frame clones and leaves out a portion. There are tens of thousands of clones in the sample; about four fifths occur only once, and about an eighth lies in the top ten. This receptor was taken from an adult with rheumatoid arthritis. Sequenced input: CD8+ T cells sorted from blood.

CDR3 region: CASSLRVGLGNTGELFF. The CDR3 bases are TGTGCCAGCAGCTTAAGGGTCGGACTGGGGAACACCGGGGAGCTGTTTTTT. The chain joins TRBV7-9 to TRBJ2-2, with D possibly TRBD2 on 5 matching bases. Germline loops: CDR1 SEHNR, CDR2 FQNEAQ (reference sequence). This CDR3 region has 17 residues. V dropped 2 bases and J dropped 1 base, with 14 bases sitting between them.